The 9 T cell receptor beta chains given below trace back to one sample, sequenced in a study of neoadjuvant nivolumab and ipilimumab in lung cancer. Profiled with immunoSEQ multiplex PCR; TCRdb holds only in-frame clones, not every one. Of more than 25,000 clones detected, 75% to 90% appear once; the ten largest clones hold over 8%. The source was tumor tissue, collected after neoadjuvant nivolumab, alone or with ipilimumab, at or shortly before surgery. All receptors derive from an adult with non-small cell lung cancer.

This rearrangement joins TRBV11-3 to TRBJ2-5; perhaps TRBD2 as D (6 bases). Per the germline V gene, CDR1 is SGHNT and CDR2 is YENEEA. Trimming pared 3 bases from V and 1 base from J, leaving 6 bases between. CDR3 length: 13 amino acids. CDR3 protein: CASSFSGQETQYF. CDR3 in DNA: TGTGCCAGCAGCTTTAGCGGCCAAGAGACCCAGTACTTC.

The V call is TRBV5-7, the J call TRBJ2-6, with D uncertain. TRBV5-7 is noted as an ORF with a role that remains uncertain. The CDR3 contains 17 residues. V dropped 1 base and J dropped 2 bases, with 13 bases sitting between them. In DNA form, the CDR3 reads TGTGCCAGCAGCTTGACCCCGATTTGCCCTGGGGCCAACGTCCTGACTTTC. It yields the protein CASSLTPICPGANVLTF.

The rearrangement uses TRBV5-1 and TRBJ1-4; TRBD1 matches 7 bases. Germline CDR1 SGHRS, CDR2 YFSETQ. The CDR3 runs 15 residues. J lost 5 bases, V lost 3 bases, and 7 bases had no gene match. The chain's CDR3 is CASSSQGMANEKLFF. DNA of the CDR3: TGCGCCAGCAGCTCACAGGGGATGGCGAATGAAAAACTGTTTTTT.

This clone was found once. The chain combines TRBV18 with TRBJ1-2; a possible D gene is TRBD1 (6 bases). V dropped 6 bases and J dropped 1 base, with 27 bases sitting between them. Germline V gene lookup returns CDR1 KGHSH and CDR2 LQKENI. The length of the CDR3 is 19 residues. CDR3 sequence (DNA): TGTGCCAGCTCCCTCCTCGCGGGGGACAAGCCATTTTTTAACTATGGCTACACCTTC. As protein: CASSLLAGDKPFFNYGYTF.

This clone was found a few times. The rearrangement links TRBV5-1 to TRBJ2-7; D is possibly TRBD1 or TRBD2 (5 bases each). Between the trimmed V and J ends, which lost 0 bases and 6 bases, there was a span of 16 bases. Germline loops: CDR1 SGHRS, CDR2 YFSETQ. This CDR3 comprises 15 residues. In nucleotides, the CDR3 is TGCGCCAGCAGCTTGGAGGGGCTCCAAGAGGGCGAGCAGTACTTC. This encodes CASSLEGLQEGEQYF.

Only a few counts were recorded for this clone. The rearrangement joins TRBV7-2 to TRBJ2-5; possibly TRBD1 for D (5 bases). The CDR3 totals 15 residues. V was shortened by 6 bases and J by 1 base, with 15 bases between the two germline ends. Germline V gene lookup returns CDR1 SGHTA and CDR2 FQGNSA. CDR3 sequence: CASRLMGRPQETQYF. CDR3 nucleotides: TGTGCCAGCAGGCTAATGGGGCGGCCCCAAGAGACCCAGTACTTC.

The rearrangement links TRBV4-1 to TRBJ2-2; TRBD1 matches 8 bases. CDR3 length: 17 residues. J gave up 7 bases and V 0 bases, and 10 bases lay outside the gene matches. The germline V gene has CDR1 MGHRA and CDR2 YSYEKL. CDR3 loop: CASSQESGQGYNGELFF. The CDR3 DNA follows: TGCGCCAGCAGCCAAGAGTCTGGACAGGGTTATAACGGGGAGCTGTTTTTT.

The chain joins TRBV7-3 to TRBJ2-1; D could derive from TRBD1 or TRBD2 (5 bases each). The V and J ends lost 5 bases and 1 base respectively, with 15 bases between them. Germline V gene sequence: CDR1 SGHTA, CDR2 FQGTGA. The CDR3 is 16 amino acids. The CDR3 sequence: CASSLTAEVSYNEQFF. Here the CDR3 DNA reads TGTGCCAGCAGCCTGACAGCGGAGGTTTCCTACAATGAGCAGTTCTTC.

The gene calls are TRBV6-5 and TRBJ1-1, with D possibly matching TRBD1 (5 bases). Germline CDR1 and CDR2: MNHEY and SVGAGI. The CDR3 covers 15 residues. V dropped 4 bases and J dropped 5 bases, with 17 bases sitting between them. CDR3 coding DNA: TGTGCCAGCAGTTCCTACGGGGGGGGAGGGACTGAAGCTTTCTTT. It is translated as CASSSYGGGGTEAFF.